Sequencing of this TCR beta chain was carried out in a study of T cell clones after liver transplantation. The CDR3 totals 19 residues. Germline trimming cut 1 base from V and 0 bases from J; bases unmatched to any gene: 10. CDR1 and CDR2 from the germline V gene are GTSNPN and SVGIG (reference sequence). TCRdb's copy holds only in-frame clones and misses some; the assay was immunoSEQ multiplex PCR. The sample consists of 55,000 to 75,000 clones, about two thirds of them appearing once. This TCR came from a human patient who received a liver transplant. Some T cells here may be from the graft donor. Material: CD4+ T cells from blood, obtained at the roughly 16-month timepoint. The rearrangement joins TRBV30 to TRBJ2-1; TRBD2 agrees at 12 bases. CDR3 DNA sequence: TGTGCCTGGAGTGCCTATCCTCAGGGACTAGCGGGCTCCTACAATGAGCAGTTCTTC. Translating gives CAWSAYPQGLAGSYNEQFF.